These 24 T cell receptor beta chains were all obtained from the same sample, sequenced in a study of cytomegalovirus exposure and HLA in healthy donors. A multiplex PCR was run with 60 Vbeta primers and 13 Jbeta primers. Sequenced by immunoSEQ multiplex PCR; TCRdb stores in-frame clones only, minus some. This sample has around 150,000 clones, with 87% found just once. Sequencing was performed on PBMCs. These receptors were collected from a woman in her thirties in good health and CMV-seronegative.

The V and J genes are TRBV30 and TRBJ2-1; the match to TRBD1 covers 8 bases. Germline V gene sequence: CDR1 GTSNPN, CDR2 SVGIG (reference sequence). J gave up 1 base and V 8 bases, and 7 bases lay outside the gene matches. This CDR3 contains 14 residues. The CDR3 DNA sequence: TGTGCCACCAGGGGGCTGAGTTCCTACAATGAGCAGTTCTTC. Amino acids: CATRGLSSYNEQFF. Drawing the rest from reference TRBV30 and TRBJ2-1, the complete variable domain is SQTIHQWPATLVQPVGSPLSLECTVEGTSNPNLYWYRQAAGRGLQLLFYSVGIGQISSEVPQNLSASRPQDRQFILSSKKLLLSDSGFYLCATRGLSSYNEQFFGPGTRLTVL.

CDR3 region: CASSSRGQERISNQPQHF. CDR3 DNA sequence: TGTGCCAGCAGCTCAAGGGGACAGGAACGCATTAGCAATCAGCCCCAGCATTTT. This chain links TRBV7-8 with TRBJ1-5, with 8 bases lining up with TRBD1. The germline V gene encodes CDR1 SGHVS and CDR2 FQNEAQ. The CDR3 runs to 18 residues. Trimming took 4 bases from V and 0 from J; bases not matched to a gene: 11.

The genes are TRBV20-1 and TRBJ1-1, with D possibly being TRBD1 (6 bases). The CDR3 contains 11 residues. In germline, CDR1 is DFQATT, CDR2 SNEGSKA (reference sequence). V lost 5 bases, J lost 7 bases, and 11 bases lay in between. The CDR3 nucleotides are TGCAGTGCTTTTACAGGGCTTGAAGCTTTCTTT. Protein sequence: CSAFTGLEAFF.

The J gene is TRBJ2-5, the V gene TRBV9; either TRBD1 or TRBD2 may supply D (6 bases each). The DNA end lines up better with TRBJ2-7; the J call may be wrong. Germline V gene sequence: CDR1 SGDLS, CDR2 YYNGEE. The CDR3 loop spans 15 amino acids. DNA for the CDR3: TGTGCCAGCAGCGTAGGGGGCGGAGGGGGCTACGAGCAGTACTTC. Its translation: CASSVGGGGGYEQYF.

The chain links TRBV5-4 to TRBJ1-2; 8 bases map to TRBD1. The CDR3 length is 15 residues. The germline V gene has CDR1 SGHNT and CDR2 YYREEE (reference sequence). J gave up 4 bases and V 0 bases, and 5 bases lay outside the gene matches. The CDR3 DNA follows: TGTGCCAGCAGCTTGGCTGCAGGGGGCCTCTATGGCTACACCTTC. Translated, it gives CASSLAAGGLYGYTF.

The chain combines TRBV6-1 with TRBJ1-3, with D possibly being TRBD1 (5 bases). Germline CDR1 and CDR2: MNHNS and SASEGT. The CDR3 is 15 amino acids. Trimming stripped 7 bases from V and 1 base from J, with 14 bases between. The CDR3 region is CASIFGGGSGNTIYF. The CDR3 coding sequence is TGTGCCAGCATTTTTGGGGGGGGTTCTGGAAACACCATATATTTT.

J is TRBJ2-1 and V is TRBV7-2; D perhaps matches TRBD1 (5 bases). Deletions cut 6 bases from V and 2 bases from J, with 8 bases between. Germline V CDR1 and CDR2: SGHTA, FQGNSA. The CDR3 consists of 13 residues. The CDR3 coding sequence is TGTGCCAGCAGGACAGCTACCTACAATGAGCAGTTCTTC. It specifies CASRTATYNEQFF.

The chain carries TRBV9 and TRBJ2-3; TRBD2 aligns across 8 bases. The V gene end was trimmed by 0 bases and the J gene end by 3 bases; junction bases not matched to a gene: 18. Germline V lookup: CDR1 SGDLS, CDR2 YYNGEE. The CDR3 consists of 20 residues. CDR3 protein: CASSVAPFSGGKRGTDTQYF. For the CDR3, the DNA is TGTGCCAGCAGCGTAGCCCCCTTCTCGGGAGGGAAGCGGGGGACAGATACGCAGTATTTT.

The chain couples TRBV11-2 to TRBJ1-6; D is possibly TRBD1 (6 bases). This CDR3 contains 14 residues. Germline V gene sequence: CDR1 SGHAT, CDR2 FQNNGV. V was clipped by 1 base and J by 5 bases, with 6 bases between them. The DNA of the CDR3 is TGTGCCAGCAGCTTAGGGACAGATAATTCACCCCTCCACTTT. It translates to CASSLGTDNSPLHF.

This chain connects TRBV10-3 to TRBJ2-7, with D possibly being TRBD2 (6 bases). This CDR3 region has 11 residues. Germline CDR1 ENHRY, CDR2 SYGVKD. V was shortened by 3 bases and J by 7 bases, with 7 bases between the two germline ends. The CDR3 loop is CAISDGREQYF. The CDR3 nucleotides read TGTGCCATCAGTGATGGGAGGGAGCAGTACTTC.

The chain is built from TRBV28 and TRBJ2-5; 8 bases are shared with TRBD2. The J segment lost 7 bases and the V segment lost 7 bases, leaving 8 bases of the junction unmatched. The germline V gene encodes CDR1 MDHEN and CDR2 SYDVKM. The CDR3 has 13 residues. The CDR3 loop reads CASNGGAIGTQYF. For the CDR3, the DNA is TGTGCCAGCAACGGGGGGGCCATCGGGACCCAGTACTTC.

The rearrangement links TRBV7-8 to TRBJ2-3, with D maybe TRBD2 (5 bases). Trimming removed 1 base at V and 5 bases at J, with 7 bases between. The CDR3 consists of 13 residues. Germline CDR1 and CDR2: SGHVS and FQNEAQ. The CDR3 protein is CASSLVGEDTQYF. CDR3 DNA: TGTGCCAGCAGCTTAGTCGGGGAAGATACGCAGTATTTT.

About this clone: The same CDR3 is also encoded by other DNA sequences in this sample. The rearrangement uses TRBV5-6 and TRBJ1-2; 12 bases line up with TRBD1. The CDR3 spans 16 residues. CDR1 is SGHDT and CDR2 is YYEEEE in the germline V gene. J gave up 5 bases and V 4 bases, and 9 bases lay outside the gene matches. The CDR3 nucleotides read TGTGCCAGCAGCCTACCGGGACAGGGGGCCGATTATGGCTACACCTTC. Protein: CASSLPGQGADYGYTF.

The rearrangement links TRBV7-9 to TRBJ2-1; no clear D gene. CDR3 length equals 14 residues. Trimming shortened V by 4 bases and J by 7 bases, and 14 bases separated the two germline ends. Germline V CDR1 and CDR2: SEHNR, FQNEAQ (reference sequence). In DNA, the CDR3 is TGTGCCAGCAGCTGGAGTGATCCCCTAAATGAGCAGTTCTTC. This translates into CASSWSDPLNEQFF.

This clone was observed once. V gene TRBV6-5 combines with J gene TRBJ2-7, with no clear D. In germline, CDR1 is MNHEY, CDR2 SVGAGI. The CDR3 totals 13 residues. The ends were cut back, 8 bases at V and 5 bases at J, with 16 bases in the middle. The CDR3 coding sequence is TGTGCCAGCGCGTCTCCGAATTTTCACGAGCAGTACTTC. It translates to CASASPNFHEQYF.

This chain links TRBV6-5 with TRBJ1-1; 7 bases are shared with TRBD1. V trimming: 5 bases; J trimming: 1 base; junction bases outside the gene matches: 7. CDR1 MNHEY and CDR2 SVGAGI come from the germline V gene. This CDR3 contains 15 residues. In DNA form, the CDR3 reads TGTGCCAGCAGTCCCCCGGGACAGAGGAACACTGAAGCTTTCTTT. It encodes CASSPPGQRNTEAFF.

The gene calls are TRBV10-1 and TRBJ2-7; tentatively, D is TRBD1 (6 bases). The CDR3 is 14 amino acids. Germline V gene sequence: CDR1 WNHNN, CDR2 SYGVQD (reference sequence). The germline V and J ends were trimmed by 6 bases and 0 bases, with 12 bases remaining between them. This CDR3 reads CASSPTGSSYEQYF. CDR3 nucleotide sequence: TGCGCCAGCAGCCCAACAGGGAGCTCCTACGAGCAGTACTTC.

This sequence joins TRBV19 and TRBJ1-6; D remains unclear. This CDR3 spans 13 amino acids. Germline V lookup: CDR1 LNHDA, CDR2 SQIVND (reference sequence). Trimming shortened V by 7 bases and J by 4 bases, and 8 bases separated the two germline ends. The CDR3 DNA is TGTGCCAGTACCCCCGGGTATAATTCACCCCTCCACTTT. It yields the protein CASTPGYNSPLHF.

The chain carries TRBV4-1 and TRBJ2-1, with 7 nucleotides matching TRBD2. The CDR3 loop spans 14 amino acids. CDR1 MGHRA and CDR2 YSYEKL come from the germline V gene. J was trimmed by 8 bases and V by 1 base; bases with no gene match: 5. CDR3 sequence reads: CASSQVPGRDEQFF. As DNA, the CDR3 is TGCGCCAGCAGCCAAGTGCCGGGGAGGGATGAGCAGTTCTTC.

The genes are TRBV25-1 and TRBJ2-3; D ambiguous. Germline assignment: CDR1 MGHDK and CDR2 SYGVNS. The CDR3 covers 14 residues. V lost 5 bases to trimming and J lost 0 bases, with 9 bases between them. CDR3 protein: CASSSRLSTDTQYF. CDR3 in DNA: TGTGCCAGCAGTAGCAGGTTAAGCACAGATACGCAGTATTTT.

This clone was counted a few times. The chain's CDR3 is CASSWGWARTTHEQYF. The CDR3 DNA is TGTGCCAGCAGCTGGGGTTGGGCACGGACAACCCACGAGCAGTACTTC. This chain uses TRBV5-6 with TRBJ2-7; TRBD1 is a possible D gene (5 bases). V lost 3 bases to trimming and J lost 5 bases, with 21 bases between them. This CDR3 has 16 amino acids. CDR1 and CDR2 from the germline V gene are SGHDT and YYEEEE.

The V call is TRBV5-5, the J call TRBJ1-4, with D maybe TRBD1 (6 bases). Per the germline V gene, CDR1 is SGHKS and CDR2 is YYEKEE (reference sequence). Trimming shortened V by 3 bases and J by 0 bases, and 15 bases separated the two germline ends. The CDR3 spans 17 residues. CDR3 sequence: CASSSYRVRATNEKLFF. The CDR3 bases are TGTGCCAGCAGCTCTTACAGGGTTAGGGCAACTAATGAAAAACTGTTTTTT.

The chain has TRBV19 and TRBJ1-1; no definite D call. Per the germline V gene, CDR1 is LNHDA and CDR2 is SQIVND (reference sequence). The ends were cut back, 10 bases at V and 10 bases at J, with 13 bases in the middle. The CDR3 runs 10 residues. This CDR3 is CATKEGRAFF. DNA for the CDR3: TGTGCCACCAAGGAGGGTCGAGCTTTCTTT.

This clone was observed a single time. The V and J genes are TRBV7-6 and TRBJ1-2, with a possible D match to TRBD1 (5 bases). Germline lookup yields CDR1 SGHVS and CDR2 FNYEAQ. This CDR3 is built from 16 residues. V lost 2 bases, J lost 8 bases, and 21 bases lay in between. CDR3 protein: CASSLSHGTGVGGYTF. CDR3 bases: TGTGCCAGCAGCTTATCTCATGGAACGGGGGTGGGGGGCTACACCTTC. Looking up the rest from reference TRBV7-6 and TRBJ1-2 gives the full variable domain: GAGVSQSPRYKVTKRGQDVALRCDPISGHVSLYWYRQALGQGPEFLTYFNYEAQQDKSGLPNDRFSAERPEGSISTLTIQRTEQRDSAMYRCASSLSHGTGVGGYTFGSGTRLTVV.